These T cell receptor beta chains were read from a single sample in a study of ipilimumab plus nivolumab after autologous stem cell transplantation. The method was immunoSEQ multiplex PCR; TCRdb's version includes in-frame clones alone and lacks a portion of them. The data show under 20,000 clones, approximately 79% seen once. This specimen consisted of PBMCs, obtained in a trial of ipilimumab plus nivolumab as post-transplant consolidation. The receptors were sampled from a male donor with diffuse large B-cell lymphoma. Both conserved end residues are part of each CDR3. The order of the fields is J gene, clone size, D gene, CDR3 length, V gene, CDR3 DNA, CDR3 protein. D genes are given only for firm matches. A row's size may be missing; if present it is once, few, many or a size class.

>TRBJ2-1|NA|NA|11|TRBV10-3
TGTGCCATCAGTGAGTACAATGAGCAGTTCTTC
CAISEYNEQFF
>TRBJ2-1|hyperexpanded|TRBD2|14|TRBV6-1
TGTGCCAGCAGACCTAGCGGGGGGTCCAATGAGCAGTTCTTC
CASRPSGGSNEQFF
>TRBJ2-2|few|NA|11|TRBV30
TGTGCCTGGGCGGGGACCGGGGAGCTGTTTTTT
CAWAGTGELFF
>TRBJ2-3|NA|NA|14|TRBV13
TGTGCCAGCAGCAGCAGAAATTGGGCAGATACGCAGTATTTT
CASSSRNWADTQYF
>TRBJ2-2|NA|TRBD2|17|TRBV15
TGTGCCACCAGCAGAGGTTCCGGGGAGGGGAACACCGGGGAGCTGTTTTTT
CATSRGSGEGNTGELFF
>TRBJ2-7|NA|NA|16|TRBV7-2
TGTGCCAGCAGCTTAGATTACCGGACAGCGGGCTACGAGCAGTACTTC
CASSLDYRTAGYEQYF
>TRBJ1-1|NA|NA|14|TRBV18
TGTGCCAGCTCATGGCGTAGTTCGGGCACTGAAGCTTTCTTT
CASSWRSSGTEAFF
>TRBJ2-1|few|TRBD2|15|TRBV4-2
TGTGCCAGCAGCCCTCATTCGACTAGCCACAATGAGCAGTTCTTC
CASSPHSTSHNEQFF
>TRBJ2-3|once|TRBD1|13|TRBV10-3
TGTGCCATCAGCGCACAGGGGTCAGATACGCAGTATTTT
CAISAQGSDTQYF
>TRBJ2-3|NA|NA|14|TRBV29-1
TGCAGCGTTGAAGGGCAGGAGAGCACAGATACGCAGTATTTT
CSVEGQESTDTQYF
>TRBJ1-5|NA|TRBD1|15|TRBV7-8
TGTGCCAGCAGCCCGGGGACAGAGCTTAATCAGCCCCAGCATTTT
CASSPGTELNQPQHF
>TRBJ2-1|NA|NA|15|TRBV7-8
TGTGCCAGCAGCTTAGCCAGACAGGTATTCAATGAGCAGTTCTTC
CASSLARQVFNEQFF
>TRBJ2-7|once|NA|13|TRBV13
TGTGCCAGCAGCAAGGGACTGGACCACGAGCAGTACTTC
CASSKGLDHEQYF
>TRBJ2-7|NA|NA|14|TRBV4-2
TGTGCCAGCAGCCAAGGGACCCCGTCCTACGAGCAGTACTTC
CASSQGTPSYEQYF
>TRBJ2-1|medium-sized|NA|14|TRBV4-1
TGCGCCAGCAGCCAATCGATCGGCAACAATGAGCAGTTCTTC
CASSQSIGNNEQFF
>TRBJ2-4|NA|TRBD1|16|TRBV28
TGTGCCAGCAAAAAAGGACAGGGCGTCGCCAAAAACATTCAGTACTTC
CASKKGQGVAKNIQYF
>TRBJ1-1|once|NA|14|TRBV25-1
TGTGCCAGCAGTGAATCCCTTATGAGGGCTGAAGCTTTCTTT
CASSESLMRAEAFF
>TRBJ2-1|NA|NA|14|TRBV7-8
TGTGCCAGCAGCTTAGACCGGGGGAGCGATGAGCAGTTCTTC
CASSLDRGSDEQFF
>TRBJ2-3|NA|NA|15|TRBV7-3
TGTGCCAGCAGCTTAACCGGGAGTACAGGAGATACGCAGTATTTT
CASSLTGSTGDTQYF
>TRBJ2-5|once|TRBD1|15|TRBV7-2
TGTGCCAGCAGCTACGACAGGGGGCTCTCAGAGACCCAGTACTTC
CASSYDRGLSETQYF
>TRBJ2-3|NA|NA|14|TRBV30
TGTGCCTGGGACGGGGATAGCTCCGCAGATACGCAGTATTTT
CAWDGDSSADTQYF
>TRBJ2-7|NA|NA|16|TRBV27
TGTGCCAGCAGTTTATCGATGGTCGGGGGTAGCTACGAGCAGTACTTC
CASSLSMVGGSYEQYF
>TRBJ1-3|NA|NA|15|TRBV7-3
TGTGCCAGCAGCTTATTTTCAGGGTCTGGAAACACCATATATTTT
CASSLFSGSGNTIYF
>TRBJ2-7|NA|TRBD1|14|TRBV10-3
TGTGCCATCAGTGTCGACAGGGGTACCTACGAGCAGTACTTC
CAISVDRGTYEQYF
>TRBJ2-1|NA|TRBD2|15|TRBV5-4
TGTGCCAGCAGCTCCCTAGCGGGGGGCTACAATGAGCAGTTCTTC
CASSSLAGGYNEQFF
>TRBJ2-2|NA|NA|12|TRBV5-4
TGTGCCAGCAGCTTGAACACCGGGGAGCTGTTTTTT
CASSLNTGELFF
>TRBJ2-7|NA|TRBD2|13|TRBV27
TGTGCCGGCAGCGGGACTAGTACCTACGAGCAGTACTTC
CAGSGTSTYEQYF
>TRBJ2-1|few|TRBD2|16|TRBV5-1
TGCGCCAGCAGCTTGGACGGCGGGAGTAGCGACAATGAGCAGTTCTTC
CASSLDGGSSDNEQFF
>TRBJ1-2|NA|NA|12|TRBV4-2
TGTGCCAGCATGGCCAATTCCTATGGCTACACCTTC
CASMANSYGYTF
>TRBJ1-1|NA|NA|14|TRBV5-1
TGCGCCAGCAGCCCTGGGGGGTCGGAGACTGAAGCTTTCTTT
CASSPGGSETEAFF
>TRBJ2-3|NA|NA|16|TRBV9
TGTGCCAGCAGCGTAGGAGCGTATACTAGCACAGATACGCAGTATTTT
CASSVGAYTSTDTQYF
>TRBJ2-1|NA|TRBD1|14|TRBV13
TGTGCCAGCAGCTCGGACAGGGCCTCCAATGAGCAGTTCTTC
CASSSDRASNEQFF
>TRBJ2-5|NA|NA|12|TRBV5-1
TGCGCCAGCAGCTTGTCACAAGAGACCCAGTACTTC
CASSLSQETQYF
>TRBJ2-1|NA|NA|13|TRBV27
TGTGCCAGCAGCGCCCGGGGATACAATGAGCAGTTCTTC
CASSARGYNEQFF
>TRBJ1-5|NA|NA|16|TRBV2
TGTGCCAGCAGGCTCGGACAGTCCCTAATCAATCAGCCCCAGCATTTT
CASRLGQSLINQPQHF
>TRBJ2-3|once|NA|16|TRBV6-4
TGTGCCAGCAGTGCGGCACCGGCGATGGGAACAGATACGCAGTATTTT
CASSAAPAMGTDTQYF
>TRBJ1-6|NA|TRBD1|15|TRBV7-3
TGTGCCAGCAGCTTAGTGGCAGGGGGCGATTCACCCCTCCACTTT
CASSLVAGGDSPLHF
>TRBJ2-3|NA|NA|16|TRBV27
TGTGCCAGCAGTTTATCCGGCAGGGTAGGTTCAGATACGCAGTATTTT
CASSLSGRVGSDTQYF
>TRBJ2-5|NA|NA|15|TRBV29-1
TGCAGCGTCAATCTATGGAAGGGGAAAGGGGAGACCCAGTACTTC
CSVNLWKGKGETQYF
>TRBJ2-1|NA|TRBD2|16|TRBV29-1
TGCAGCGTTGAATTCTTGGGCGGGAGCTCCTACAATGAGCAGTTCTTC
CSVEFLGGSSYNEQFF
>TRBJ1-2|NA|TRBD1|14|TRBV10-2
TGCGCCAGCAGGGGGACAGGCCATAACTATGGCTACACCTTC
CASRGTGHNYGYTF
>TRBJ2-3|NA|NA|14|TRBV10-3
TGTGCCATCAGTGAGTCTCGAGACACAGATACGCAGTATTTT
CAISESRDTDTQYF
>TRBJ1-1|NA|NA|10|TRBV29-1
TGCAGCGTTGCTGCCGCTGAAGCTTTCTTT
CSVAAAEAFF
>TRBJ1-1|NA|NA|14|TRBV5-8
TGTGCCAGCAGCTTCTTCAGGGAGGCCACTGAAGCTTTCTTT
CASSFFREATEAFF
>TRBJ1-4|NA|NA|14|TRBV4-1
TGCGCCAGCAGCCAAGATTTAGACGCAGAAAAACTGTTTTTT
CASSQDLDAEKLFF
>TRBJ2-7|once|TRBD2|12|TRBV19
TGTGCCAGTAGTTTGGGAGGGATCGAGCAGTACTTC
CASSLGGIEQYF
>TRBJ2-7|NA|TRBD1|15|TRBV5-1
TGCGCCAGCAGCTTAGAATCGGGACAGGGTTTACGTGCGTACTTC
CASSLESGQGLRAYF
>TRBJ2-7|NA|NA|17|TRBV12-2
TGTGCAAGTCGCTTAGACAGGGGGCCGATGAACTCCTACGAGCAGTACTTC
CASRLDRGPMNSYEQYF
>TRBJ1-2|few|NA|13|TRBV6-1
TGTGCCAGCACCAACGTAGGGTACTATGGCTACACCTTC
CASTNVGYYGYTF
>TRBJ1-2|NA|NA|14|TRBV18
TGTGCCAGCTCACCCCGCAGGGCTGAATATGGCTACACCTTC
CASSPRRAEYGYTF
>TRBJ2-1|NA|NA|16|TRBV10-3
TGTGCCATCAGTGAGTCGGGGCATCCCTACTACAATGAGCAGTTCTTC
CAISESGHPYYNEQFF
>TRBJ2-7|NA|NA|14|TRBV19
TGTGCCAGTAGTACCCCGACTACTTACTACGAGCAGTACTTC
CASSTPTTYYEQYF
>TRBJ2-7|NA|TRBD1|17|TRBV7-9
TGTGCCAGCAGCTTAGGACAGGGGGGCCTTAAGTCCTACGAGCAGTACTTC
CASSLGQGGLKSYEQYF
>TRBJ2-5|once|TRBD2|19|TRBV18
TGTGCCAGCTCACCCCCGTTCGGGACTAGCGGGCAAACCCAAGAGACCCAGTACTTC
CASSPPFGTSGQTQETQYF
>TRBJ2-7|NA|NA|12|TRBV29-1
TGCAGCGTGGGACTGGCATCTTTGGAGCAGTACTTC
CSVGLASLEQYF